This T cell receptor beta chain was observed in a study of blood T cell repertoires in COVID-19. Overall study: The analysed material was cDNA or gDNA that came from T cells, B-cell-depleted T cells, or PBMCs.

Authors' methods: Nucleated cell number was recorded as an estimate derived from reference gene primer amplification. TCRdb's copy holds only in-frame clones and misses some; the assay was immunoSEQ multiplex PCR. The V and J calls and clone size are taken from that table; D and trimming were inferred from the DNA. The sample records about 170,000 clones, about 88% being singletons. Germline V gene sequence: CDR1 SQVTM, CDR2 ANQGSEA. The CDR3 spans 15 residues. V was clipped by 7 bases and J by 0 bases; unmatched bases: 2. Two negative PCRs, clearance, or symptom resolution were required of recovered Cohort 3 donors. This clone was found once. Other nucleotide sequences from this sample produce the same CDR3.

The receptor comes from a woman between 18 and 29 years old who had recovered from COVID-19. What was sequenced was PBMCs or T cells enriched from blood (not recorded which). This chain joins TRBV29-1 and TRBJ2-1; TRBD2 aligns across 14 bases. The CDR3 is CSAGLAGGSYNEQFF. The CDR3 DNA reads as TGCAGCGCCGGACTAGCGGGGGGCTCCTACAATGAGCAGTTCTTC.